These T cell receptor beta chains were read from a single sample in a study of blood T cell repertoires in COVID-19. Profiling relied on immunoSEQ multiplex PCR, and the TCRdb table lists in-frame clones only, not all of them. Counted here are approximately 390,000 clones, more than 75% occurring once; the ten biggest clones make up about a tenth. The sample consisted of PBMCs or T cells enriched from blood (not recorded which). These receptors all come from a woman between 45 and 60 years old who had recovered from COVID-19. Each CDR3 is given with its conserved first and last residue. The D gene is left open where the match is weak. For some rows the clone size is stated as once, few or many, or as a class when expanded; others skip it.

TRBV11-2	TRBD1	.	TRBJ1-4	TGTGCCAGCAGCTCCCAGGGGGTAACTAATGAAAAACTGTTTTTT	CASSSQGVTNEKLFF
TRBV19	.	.	TRBJ2-1	TGTGCCAGTAGTTTGGAGGGAAGCTACAATGAGCAGTTCTTC	CASSLEGSYNEQFF
TRBV7-9	TRBD2	.	TRBJ2-3	TGTGCCAGCAGCTTAAGTAGCGGGCGTCGGCAGTATTTT	CASSLSSGRRQYF
TRBV5-1	TRBD2	.	TRBJ2-6	TGCGCCAGCAGCGGCAGACTAGCGGGGACCTCTGGGGCCAACGTCCTGACTTTC	CASSGRLAGTSGANVLTF
TRBV7-3	.	.	TRBJ1-6	TGTGCCAGCAGCCCTAGCTCCTATAATTCACCCCTCCACTTT	CASSPSSYNSPLHF
TRBV5-1	TRBD1	.	TRBJ2-5	TGCGCCAGCAGCACCTCGGGACAGGCGGAGACCCAGTACTTC	CASSTSGQAETQYF
TRBV7-9	TRBD1	.	TRBJ2-2	TGTGCCAGCAGCCCCAGGGGGATTTCTGTCGGGGAGCTGTTTTTT	CASSPRGISVGELFF
TRBV6-5	TRBD1	.	TRBJ1-1	TGTGCCAGCAGTTCATGGGACAGCCCTGACTCTGAAGCTTTCTTT	CASSSWDSPDSEAFF
TRBV5-1	TRBD1	.	TRBJ1-4	TGCGCCAGCAGGATTACAGGGGCAACTAATGAAAAACTGTTTTTT	CASRITGATNEKLFF
TRBV12-3/TRBV12-4	TRBD1	once	TRBJ1-2	TGTGCCAGCAGTTCCGGGACAGCGTATGGCTACACCTTC	CASSSGTAYGYTF
TRBV7-9	TRBD1	.	TRBJ1-1	TGTGCCAGCAGCTTGGGACAGGGGAACACTGAAGCTTTCTTT	CASSLGQGNTEAFF
TRBV6-5	.	.	TRBJ1-4	TGTGCCAGCATGCGGGAAAAACTGTTTTTT	CASMREKLFF
TRBV19	TRBD1	.	TRBJ2-1	TGTGCCAGTACCGGGACAGGGCCAACAATTGAGCAGTTCTTC	CASTGTGPTIEQFF
TRBV6-5	.	few	TRBJ1-3	TGTGCCAGCAGTAGTACAGGGATTGGGGGAAACACCATATATTTT	CASSSTGIGGNTIYF
TRBV18	.	.	TRBJ2-5	TGTGCCAGCTCACCCTCGACCGGGGGAGGAGAGACCCAGTACTTC	CASSPSTGGGETQYF